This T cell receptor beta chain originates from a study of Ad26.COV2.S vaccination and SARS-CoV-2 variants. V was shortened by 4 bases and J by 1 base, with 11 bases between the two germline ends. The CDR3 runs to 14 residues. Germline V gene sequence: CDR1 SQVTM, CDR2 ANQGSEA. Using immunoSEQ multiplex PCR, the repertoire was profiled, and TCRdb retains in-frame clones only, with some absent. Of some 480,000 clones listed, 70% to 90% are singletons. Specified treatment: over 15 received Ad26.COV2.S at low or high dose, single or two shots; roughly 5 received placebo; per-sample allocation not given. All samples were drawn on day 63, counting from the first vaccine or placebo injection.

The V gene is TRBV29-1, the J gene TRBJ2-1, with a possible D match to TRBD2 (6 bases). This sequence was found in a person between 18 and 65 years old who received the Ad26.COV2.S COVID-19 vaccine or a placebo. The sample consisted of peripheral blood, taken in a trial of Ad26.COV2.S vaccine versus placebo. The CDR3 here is CSVVGTGSYNEQFF. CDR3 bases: TGCAGCGTTGTCGGGACTGGGTCCTACAATGAGCAGTTCTTC.